This record covers a single TCR beta chain. Measured with immunoSEQ multiplex PCR; TCRdb has only the in-frame clones, and not every one. The sample contains under 150,000 clones, roughly 80% of which appear only once. These data come from a study of blood T cell repertoires in COVID-19. Study at large: PBMCs, B-cell-depleted T cells, or T cells were the source of the cDNA or gDNA that made up the material.

Germline V gene sequence: CDR1 SGHRS, CDR2 YFSETQ. The length of the CDR3 is 15 residues. V lost 2 bases, J lost 1 base, and 12 bases lay in between. Participants came from about two dozen US areas, aged about 18 to 100 years. Participant-given clinical history determined each cohort assignment. The V call is TRBV5-1, the J call TRBJ2-5; TRBD1 might be the D (6 bases). Sequencing was carried out using PBMCs or T cells enriched from blood (not recorded which). The sequence derives from a middle-aged woman who had recovered from COVID-19. CDR3 bases: TGCGCCAGCAGCTTAGCGCAGGGGATCCAAGAGACCCAGTACTTC. As protein: CASSLAQGIQETQYF. The variable domain in full, with the rest retrieved from reference TRBV5-1 and TRBJ2-5, is KAGVTQTPRYLIKTRGQQVTLSCSPISGHRSVSWYQQTPGQGLQFLFEYFSETQRNKGNFPGRFSGRQFSNSRSEMNVSTLELGDSALYLCASSLAQGIQETQYFGPGTRLLVL.